One sample yielded the 2 T cell receptor beta chains listed below, sequenced in a study of shared clonotypes between healthy human individuals. CD45RO-negative CD8 cells positively selected for CCR7 made up the naive population, which excluded terminally differentiated effector memory CD45RA+ cells. Sequencing used immunoSEQ multiplex PCR; TCRdb keeps in-frame clones, though not all of them. The sample yields over 2,000,000 clones, 93% seen once. Source material: naive CD8+ T cells from PBMCs. Receptors were obtained from a man aged 18-30 years in good health. Some clones in this sample may be carry-over from other donors' samples.

The chain couples TRBV9 to TRBJ1-1; unclear D gene. Germline values: CDR1 SGDLS, CDR2 YYNGEE. CDR3 length equals 14 residues. Deletions cut 4 bases from V and 2 bases from J, with 12 bases between. For the CDR3, the DNA is TGTGCCAGCAGCCCTATCCTCCTAAACACTGAAGCTTTCTTT. It codes for CASSPILLNTEAFF.

The chain employs TRBV21-1 and TRBJ2-7; the D segment call TRBD1 is taken from the table without a DNA check. TRBV21-1 is described as a pseudogene. The CDR3 totals 14 residues. CDR3 coding DNA: TGTGCCAGCAGCACCCGGGACAGGATCTGCGAGCAGTACTTC. This gives the protein CASSTRDRICEQYF.